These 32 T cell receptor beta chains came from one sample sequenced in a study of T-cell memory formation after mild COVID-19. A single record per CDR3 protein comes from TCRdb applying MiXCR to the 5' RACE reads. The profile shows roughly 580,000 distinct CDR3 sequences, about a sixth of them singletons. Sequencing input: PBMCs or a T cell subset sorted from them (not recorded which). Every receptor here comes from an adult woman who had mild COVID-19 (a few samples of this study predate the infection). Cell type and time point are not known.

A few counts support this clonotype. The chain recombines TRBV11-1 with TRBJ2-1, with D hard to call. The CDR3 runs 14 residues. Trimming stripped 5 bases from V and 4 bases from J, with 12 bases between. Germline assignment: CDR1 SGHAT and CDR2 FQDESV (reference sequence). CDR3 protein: CASSHLRRYNEQFF. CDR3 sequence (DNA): TGTGCCAGCAGCCACCTCCGACGGTACAATGAGCAGTTCTTC.

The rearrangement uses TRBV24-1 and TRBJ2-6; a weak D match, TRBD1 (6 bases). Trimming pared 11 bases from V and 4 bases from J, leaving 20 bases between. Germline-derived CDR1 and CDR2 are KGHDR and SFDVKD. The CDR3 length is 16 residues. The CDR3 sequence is CAIGQGSSGGANVLTF. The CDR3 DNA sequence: TGTGCCATCGGCCAGGGGTCCTCTGGAGGGGCCAACGTCCTGACTTTC.

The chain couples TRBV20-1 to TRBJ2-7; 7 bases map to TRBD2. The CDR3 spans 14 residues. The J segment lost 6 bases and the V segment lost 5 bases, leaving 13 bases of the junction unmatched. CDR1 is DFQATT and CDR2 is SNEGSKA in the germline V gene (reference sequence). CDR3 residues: CSAVSGNHISEQYF. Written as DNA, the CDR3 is TGCAGTGCTGTAAGCGGGAACCACATATCCGAGCAGTACTTC.

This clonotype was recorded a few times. In DNA form, the CDR3 reads TGTGCCAGCAGCTTAGATTTGCGGGAGGGCCGTGATACGCAGTATTTT. Protein: CASSLDLREGRDTQYF. The chain uses TRBV11-2 and TRBJ2-3, with TRBD2 identical over 9 bases. The V and J ends lost 0 bases and 6 bases, in that order; junction bases with no gene match: 7. Germline CDR1 SGHAT, CDR2 FQNNGV. The CDR3 is made up of 16 amino acids.

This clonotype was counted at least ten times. The CDR3 coding sequence is TGTGCCAGCACCGAAGGAGGGACTAGCGGGGGGGTCCAAGAGACCCAGTACTTC. Protein product: CASTEGGTSGGVQETQYF. This chain links TRBV25-1 with TRBJ2-5; 16 bases are shared with TRBD2. The germline V gene has CDR1 MGHDK and CDR2 SYGVNS. The CDR3 runs 18 residues. With 7 bases clipped from V and 1 base from J, the junction kept 9 bases outside the gene matches. Together with reference TRBV25-1 and TRBJ2-5, the CDR3 gives the full variable domain: EADIYQTPRYLVIGTGKKITLECSQTMGHDKMYWYQQDPGMELHLIHYSYGVNSTEKGDLSSESTVSRIRTEHFPLTLESARPSHTSQYLCASTEGGTSGGVQETQYFGPGTRLLVL.

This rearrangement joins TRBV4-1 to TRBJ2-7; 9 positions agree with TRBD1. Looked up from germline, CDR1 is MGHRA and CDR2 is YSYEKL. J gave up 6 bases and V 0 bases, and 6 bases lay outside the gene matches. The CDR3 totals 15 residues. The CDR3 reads CASSQEPGQGSEQYF. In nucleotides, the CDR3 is TGCGCCAGCAGCCAAGAACCGGGACAGGGTAGCGAGCAGTACTTC.

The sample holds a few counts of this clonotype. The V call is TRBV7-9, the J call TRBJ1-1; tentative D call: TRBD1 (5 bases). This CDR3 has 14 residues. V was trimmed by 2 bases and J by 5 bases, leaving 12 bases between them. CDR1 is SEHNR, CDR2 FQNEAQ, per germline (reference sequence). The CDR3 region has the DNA TGTGCCAGCAGCTTAAGAGGGGATGGAACTGAAGCTTTCTTT. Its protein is CASSLRGDGTEAFF. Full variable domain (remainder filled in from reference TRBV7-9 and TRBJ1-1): DTGVSQNPRHKITKRGQNVTFRCDPISEHNRLYWYRQTLGQGPEFLTYFQNEAQLEKSRLLSDRFSAERPKGSFSTLEIQRTEQGDSAMYLCASSLRGDGTEAFFGQGTRLTVV.

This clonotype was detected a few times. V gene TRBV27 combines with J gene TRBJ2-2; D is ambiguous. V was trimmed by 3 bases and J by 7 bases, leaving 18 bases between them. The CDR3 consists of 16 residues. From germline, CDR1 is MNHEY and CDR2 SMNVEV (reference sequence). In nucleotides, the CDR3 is TGTGCCAGCAGTTTGGGGAAGACGAGGCATAACGGGGAGCTGTTTTTT. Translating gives CASSLGKTRHNGELFF.

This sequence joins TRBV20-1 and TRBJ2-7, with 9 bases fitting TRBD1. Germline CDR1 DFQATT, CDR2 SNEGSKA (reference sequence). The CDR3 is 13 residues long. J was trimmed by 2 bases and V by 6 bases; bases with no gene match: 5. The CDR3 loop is CSAKGQGTYEQYF. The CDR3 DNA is TGCAGTGCCAAGGGACAGGGTACCTACGAGCAGTACTTC.

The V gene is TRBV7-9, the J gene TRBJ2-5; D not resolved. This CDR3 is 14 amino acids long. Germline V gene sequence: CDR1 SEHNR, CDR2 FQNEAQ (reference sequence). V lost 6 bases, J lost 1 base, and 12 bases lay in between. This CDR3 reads CASRTAGIQETQYF. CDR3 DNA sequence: TGTGCCAGCAGAACGGCAGGCATCCAAGAGACCCAGTACTTC.

CDR3 in amino acids: CASMVSRGYPGNTIYF. The DNA for the CDR3 is TGTGCCAGCATGGTCTCAAGGGGTTACCCTGGAAACACCATATATTTT. The chain couples TRBV6-5 to TRBJ1-3, with D possibly matching TRBD1 (5 bases). There are 16 residues in the CDR3. Germline CDR1 reads MNHEY; CDR2 reads SVGAGI. Trimming took 7 bases from V and 2 from J, leaving 18 bases between them.

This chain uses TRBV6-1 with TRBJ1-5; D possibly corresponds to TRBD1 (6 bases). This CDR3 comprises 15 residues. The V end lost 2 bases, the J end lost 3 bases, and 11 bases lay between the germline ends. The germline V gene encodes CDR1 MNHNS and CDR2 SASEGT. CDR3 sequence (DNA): TGTGCCAGCAGTGAATACGGACAGCTCAATCAGCCCCAGCATTTT. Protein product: CASSEYGQLNQPQHF.

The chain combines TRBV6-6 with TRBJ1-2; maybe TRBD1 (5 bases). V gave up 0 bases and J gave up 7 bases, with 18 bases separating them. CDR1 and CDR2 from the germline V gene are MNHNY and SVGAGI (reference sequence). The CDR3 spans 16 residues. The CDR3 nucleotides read TGTGCCAGCAGTTACTCGGGGTCAGGGAGAGCGAGTGGCTACACCTTC. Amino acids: CASSYSGSGRASGYTF.

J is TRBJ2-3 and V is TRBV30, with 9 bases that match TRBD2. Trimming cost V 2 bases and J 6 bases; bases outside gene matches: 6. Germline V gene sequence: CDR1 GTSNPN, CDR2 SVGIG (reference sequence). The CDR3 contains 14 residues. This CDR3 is CAWSRTSARDTQYF. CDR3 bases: TGTGCCTGGAGTAGGACTAGCGCCCGGGATACGCAGTATTTT.

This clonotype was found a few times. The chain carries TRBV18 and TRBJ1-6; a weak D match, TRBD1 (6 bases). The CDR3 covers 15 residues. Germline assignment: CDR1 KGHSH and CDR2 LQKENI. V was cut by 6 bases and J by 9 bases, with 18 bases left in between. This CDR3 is CASSPVQGTVSPLHF. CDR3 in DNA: TGTGCCAGCTCGCCGGTACAGGGTACGGTTTCACCCCTCCACTTT.

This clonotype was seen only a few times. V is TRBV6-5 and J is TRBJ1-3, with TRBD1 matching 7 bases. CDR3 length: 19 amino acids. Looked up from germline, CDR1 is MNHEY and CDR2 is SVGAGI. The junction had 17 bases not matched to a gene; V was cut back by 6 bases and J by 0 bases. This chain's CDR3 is CASSRHQYRGLSSGNTIYF. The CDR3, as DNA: TGTGCCAGCAGCCGCCACCAGTACAGGGGACTCAGCTCTGGAAACACCATATATTTT.

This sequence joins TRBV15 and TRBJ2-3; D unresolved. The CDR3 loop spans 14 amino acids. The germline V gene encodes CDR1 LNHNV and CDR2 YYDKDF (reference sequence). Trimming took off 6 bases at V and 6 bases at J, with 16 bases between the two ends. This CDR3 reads CATSSRSIADTQYF. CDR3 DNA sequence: TGTGCCACCAGTTCCCGGAGCATAGCCGATACGCAGTATTTT.

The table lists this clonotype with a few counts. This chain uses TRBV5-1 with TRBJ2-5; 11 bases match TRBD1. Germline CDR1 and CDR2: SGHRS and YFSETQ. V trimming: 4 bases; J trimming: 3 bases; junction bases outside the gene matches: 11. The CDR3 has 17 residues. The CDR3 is CASSHTPGQGGKETQYF. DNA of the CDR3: TGCGCCAGCAGCCATACCCCGGGACAGGGGGGAAAAGAGACCCAGTACTTC.

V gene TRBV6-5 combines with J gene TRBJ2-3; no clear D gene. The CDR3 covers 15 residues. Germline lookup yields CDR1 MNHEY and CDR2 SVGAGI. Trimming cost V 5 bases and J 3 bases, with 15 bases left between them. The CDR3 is CASSHYGGMTDTQYF. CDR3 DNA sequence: TGTGCCAGCAGTCACTACGGCGGTATGACAGATACGCAGTATTTT.

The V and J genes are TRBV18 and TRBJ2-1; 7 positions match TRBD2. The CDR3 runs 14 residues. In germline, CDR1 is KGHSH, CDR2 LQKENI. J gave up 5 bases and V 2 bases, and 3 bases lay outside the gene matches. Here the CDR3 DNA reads TGTGCCAGCTCACCAAGGGAGGGGCACAATGAGCAGTTCTTC. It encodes CASSPREGHNEQFF.

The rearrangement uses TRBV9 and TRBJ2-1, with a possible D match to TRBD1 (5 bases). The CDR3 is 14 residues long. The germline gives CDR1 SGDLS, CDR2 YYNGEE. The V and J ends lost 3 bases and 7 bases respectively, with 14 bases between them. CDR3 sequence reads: CASSEAAGWNEQFF. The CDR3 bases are TGTGCCAGCAGCGAGGCGGCAGGGTGGAATGAGCAGTTCTTC.

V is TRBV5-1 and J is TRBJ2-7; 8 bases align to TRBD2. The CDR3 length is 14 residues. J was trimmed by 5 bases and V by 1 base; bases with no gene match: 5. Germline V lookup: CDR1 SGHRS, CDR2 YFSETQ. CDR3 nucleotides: TGCGCCAGCAGCTTGTCCGGGGGGGCGGACGAGCAGTACTTC. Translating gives CASSLSGGADEQYF.

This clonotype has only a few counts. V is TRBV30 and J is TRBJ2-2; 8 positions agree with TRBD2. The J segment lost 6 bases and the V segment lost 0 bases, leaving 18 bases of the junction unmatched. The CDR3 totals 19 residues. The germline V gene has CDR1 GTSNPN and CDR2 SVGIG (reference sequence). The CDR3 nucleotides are TGTGCCTGGAGTGTAGGCCCGGGGGGGTGGTCGAGGAGCGCCGGGGAGCTGTTTTTT. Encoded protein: CAWSVGPGGWSRSAGELFF.

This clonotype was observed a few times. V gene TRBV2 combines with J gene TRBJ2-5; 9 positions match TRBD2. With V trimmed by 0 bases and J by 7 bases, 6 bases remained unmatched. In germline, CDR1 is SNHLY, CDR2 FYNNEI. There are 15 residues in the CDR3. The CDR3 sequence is CASSEAVSGRGTQYF. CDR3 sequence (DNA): TGTGCCAGCAGTGAAGCTGTTAGCGGGAGAGGGACCCAGTACTTC.

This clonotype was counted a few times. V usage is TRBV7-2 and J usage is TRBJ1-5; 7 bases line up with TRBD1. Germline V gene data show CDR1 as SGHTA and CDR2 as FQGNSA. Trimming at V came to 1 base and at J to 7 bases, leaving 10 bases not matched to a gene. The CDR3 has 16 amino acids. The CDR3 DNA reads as TGTGCCAGCAGCTTAGATCGGGGCAGGGGGAGCCAGCCCCAGCATTTT. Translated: CASSLDRGRGSQPQHF.

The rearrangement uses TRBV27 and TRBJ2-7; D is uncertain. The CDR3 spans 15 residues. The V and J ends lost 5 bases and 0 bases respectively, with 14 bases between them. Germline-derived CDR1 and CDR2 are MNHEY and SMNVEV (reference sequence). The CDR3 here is CASSLTALSSYEQYF. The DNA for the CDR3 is TGTGCCAGCAGTCTGACGGCCCTAAGCTCCTACGAGCAGTACTTC.

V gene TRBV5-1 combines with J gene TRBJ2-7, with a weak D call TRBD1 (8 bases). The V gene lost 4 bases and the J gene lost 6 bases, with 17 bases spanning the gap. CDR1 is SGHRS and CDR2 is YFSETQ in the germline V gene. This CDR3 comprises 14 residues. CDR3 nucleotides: TGCGCCAGCAGCCACCAGGACAGGGAGGGCGAGCAGTACTTC. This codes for CASSHQDREGEQYF.

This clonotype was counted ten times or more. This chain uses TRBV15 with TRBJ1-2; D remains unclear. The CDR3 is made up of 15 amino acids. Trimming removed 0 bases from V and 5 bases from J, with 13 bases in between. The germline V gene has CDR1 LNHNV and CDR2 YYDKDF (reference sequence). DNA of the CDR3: TGTGCCACCAGCAGAGATACGGCGGAGATGTATGGCTACACCTTC. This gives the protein CATSRDTAEMYGYTF.

In DNA form, the CDR3 reads TGTGCCAGCAGCTTGACCGGGACAGATGACAATGAGCAGTTCTTC. This codes for CASSLTGTDDNEQFF. This chain connects TRBV7-8 to TRBJ2-1; 7 positions match TRBD1. This CDR3 is built from 15 residues. The trim removed 3 bases at V and 5 bases at J, leaving 7 bases unmatched. In germline, CDR1 is SGHVS, CDR2 FQNEAQ.

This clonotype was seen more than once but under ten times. As DNA, the CDR3 is TGTGCCAGCAGCAAAGCTCCCCCAGGTCGCTGCCGCAGCCTAGCCAAAAACATTCAGTACTTC. Protein sequence: CASSKAPPGRCRSLAKNIQYF. The chain joins TRBV21-1 to TRBJ2-4; whether TRBD1, the table's D call, matches the DNA was not checked. TRBV21-1 is a known pseudogene. This CDR3 region has 21 residues.

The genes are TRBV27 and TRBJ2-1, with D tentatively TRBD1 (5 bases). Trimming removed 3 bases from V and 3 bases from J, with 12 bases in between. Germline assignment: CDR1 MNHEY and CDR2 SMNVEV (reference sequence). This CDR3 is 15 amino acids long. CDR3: CASSFGHLLYNEQFF. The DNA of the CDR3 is TGTGCCAGCAGTTTTGGACACCTTCTCTACAATGAGCAGTTCTTC.

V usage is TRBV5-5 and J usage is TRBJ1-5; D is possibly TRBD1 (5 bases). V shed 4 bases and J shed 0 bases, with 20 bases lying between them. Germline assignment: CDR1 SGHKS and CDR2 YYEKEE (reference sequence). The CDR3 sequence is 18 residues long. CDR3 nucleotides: TGTGCCAGCAGCGCCCGGGACCAGGGTCTTTATAGCAATCAGCCCCAGCATTTT. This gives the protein CASSARDQGLYSNQPQHF. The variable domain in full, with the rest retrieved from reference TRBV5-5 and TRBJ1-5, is DAGVTQSPTHLIKTRGQQVTLRCSPISGHKSVSWYQQVLGQGPQFIFQYYEKEERGRGNFPDRFSARQFPNYSSELNVNALLLGDSALYLCASSARDQGLYSNQPQHFGDGTRLSIL.